Reported below is one TCR beta chain. How the authors handled the data: How many nucleated cells were present was estimated from reference gene primer amplification. Sequencing was performed with immunoSEQ multiplex PCR; in TCRdb, only in-frame clones are kept and a portion is missing. Clone size and V and J calls were adopted from that table, with D and trimming inferred from the DNA. The sample lists 62,000 or so clones, approximately 92% seen once, with approximately 2.9% in the top ten. These data are taken from a study of blood T cell repertoires in COVID-19. Study-level information: Some COVID-19 samples were acute and others convalescent; all came from the United States, Italy and Spain.

The CDR3 totals 16 residues. V was pared by 3 bases and J by 5 bases, with 5 bases of the junction left unmatched. In germline, CDR1 is KGHDR, CDR2 SFDVKD. The TCR was taken from a middle-aged man with acute or convalescent COVID-19. Sequencing input: peripheral blood. V gene TRBV24-1 combines with J gene TRBJ2-1; 11 bases agree with TRBD2. The CDR3 coding sequence is TGTGCCACCAGTGATCCCCTAGCGGGAGGCCACAATGAGCAGTTCTTC. Translation: CATSDPLAGGHNEQFF.